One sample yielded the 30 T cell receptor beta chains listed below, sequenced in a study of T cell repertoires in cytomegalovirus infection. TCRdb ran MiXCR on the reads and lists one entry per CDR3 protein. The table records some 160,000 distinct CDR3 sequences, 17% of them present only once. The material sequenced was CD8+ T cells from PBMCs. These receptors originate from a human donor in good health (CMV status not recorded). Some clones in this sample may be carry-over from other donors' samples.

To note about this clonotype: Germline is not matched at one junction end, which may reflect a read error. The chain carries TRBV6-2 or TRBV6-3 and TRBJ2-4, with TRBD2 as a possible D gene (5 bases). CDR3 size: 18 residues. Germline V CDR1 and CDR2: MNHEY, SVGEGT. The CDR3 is CASSYSTAEAAAKNSQYF. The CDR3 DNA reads TGTGCCAGCAGTTACTCGACGGCAGAAGCGGCAGCCAAAAACAGTCAGTACTTC.

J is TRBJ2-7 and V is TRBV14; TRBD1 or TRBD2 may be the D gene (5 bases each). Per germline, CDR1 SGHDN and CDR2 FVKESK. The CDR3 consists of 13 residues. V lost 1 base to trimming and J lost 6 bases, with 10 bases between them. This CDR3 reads CASSQVGTSEQYF. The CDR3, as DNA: TGTGCCAGCAGCCAAGTAGGGACCTCCGAGCAGTACTTC.

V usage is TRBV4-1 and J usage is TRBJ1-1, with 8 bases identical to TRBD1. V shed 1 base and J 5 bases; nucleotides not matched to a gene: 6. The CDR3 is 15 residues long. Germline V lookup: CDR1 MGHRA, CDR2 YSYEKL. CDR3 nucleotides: TGCGCCAGCAGCCAAGCTGGGACAGGCGGGACTGAAGCTTTCTTT. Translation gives CASSQAGTGGTEAFF.

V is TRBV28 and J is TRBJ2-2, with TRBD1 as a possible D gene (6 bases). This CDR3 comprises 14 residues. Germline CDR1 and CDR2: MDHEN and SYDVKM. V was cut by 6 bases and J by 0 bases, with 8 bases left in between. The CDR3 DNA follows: TGTGCCAGCAGGTGGACAGCGAACACCGGGGAGCTGTTTTTT. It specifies CASRWTANTGELFF.

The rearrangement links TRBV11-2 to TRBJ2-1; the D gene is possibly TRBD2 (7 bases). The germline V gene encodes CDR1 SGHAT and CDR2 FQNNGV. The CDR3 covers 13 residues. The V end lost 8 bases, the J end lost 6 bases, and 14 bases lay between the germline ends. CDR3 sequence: CASEGGLSNEQFF. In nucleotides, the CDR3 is TGTGCCAGCGAGGGGGGACTAAGCAATGAGCAGTTCTTC.

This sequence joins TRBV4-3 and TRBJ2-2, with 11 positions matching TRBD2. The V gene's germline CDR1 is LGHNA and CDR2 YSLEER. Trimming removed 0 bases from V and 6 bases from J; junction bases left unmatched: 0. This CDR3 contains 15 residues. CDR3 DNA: TGCGCCAGCAGCCAAGATAGCGGGAGGGCCGGGGAGCTGTTTTTT. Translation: CASSQDSGRAGELFF.

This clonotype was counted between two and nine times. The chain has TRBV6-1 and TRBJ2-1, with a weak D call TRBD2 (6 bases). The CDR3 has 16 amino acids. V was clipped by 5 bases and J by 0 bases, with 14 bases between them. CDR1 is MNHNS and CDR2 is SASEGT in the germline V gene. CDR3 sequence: CASSLIADSSYNEQFF. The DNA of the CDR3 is TGTGCCAGCAGTCTTATAGCGGATAGCTCCTACAATGAGCAGTTCTTC.

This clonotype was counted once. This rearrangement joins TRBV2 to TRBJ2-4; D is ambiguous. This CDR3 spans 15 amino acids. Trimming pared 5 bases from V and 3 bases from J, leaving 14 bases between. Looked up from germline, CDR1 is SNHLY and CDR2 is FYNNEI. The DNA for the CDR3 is TGTGCCAGCAGTCCCGGCACCCTTAGCAAAAACATTCAGTACTTC. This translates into CASSPGTLSKNIQYF.

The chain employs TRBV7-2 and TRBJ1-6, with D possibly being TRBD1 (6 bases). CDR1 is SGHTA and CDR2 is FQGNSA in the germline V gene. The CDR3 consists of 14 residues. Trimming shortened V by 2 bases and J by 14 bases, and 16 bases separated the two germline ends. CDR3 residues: CASSLTQGLWALHF. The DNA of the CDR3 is TGTGCCAGCAGCTTAACCCAGGGGTTGTGGGCCCTCCACTTT.

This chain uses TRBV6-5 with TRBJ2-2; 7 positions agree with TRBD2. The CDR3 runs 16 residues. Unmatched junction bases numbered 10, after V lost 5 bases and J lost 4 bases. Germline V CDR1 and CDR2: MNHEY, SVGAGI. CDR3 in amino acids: CASSPYGGELTGELFF. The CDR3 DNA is TGTGCCAGCAGTCCCTATGGGGGGGAGCTCACCGGGGAGCTGTTTTTT.

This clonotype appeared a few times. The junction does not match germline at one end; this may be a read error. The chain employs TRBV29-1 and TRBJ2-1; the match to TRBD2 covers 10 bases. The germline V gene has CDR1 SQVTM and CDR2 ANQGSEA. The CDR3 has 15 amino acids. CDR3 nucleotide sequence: TGCAGCGTCGAAGGCCTAGCGGGAGCCTACAATGAGCAGTTCTTC. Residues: CSVEGLAGAYNEQFF.

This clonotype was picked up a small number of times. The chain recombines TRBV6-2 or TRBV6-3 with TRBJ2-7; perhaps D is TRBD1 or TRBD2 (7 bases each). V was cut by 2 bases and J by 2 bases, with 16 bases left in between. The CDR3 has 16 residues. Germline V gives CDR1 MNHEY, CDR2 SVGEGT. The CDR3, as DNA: TGTGCCAGCAGTTACCCAAAGCGGGACAGAACCTACGAGCAGTACTTC. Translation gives CASSYPKRDRTYEQYF.

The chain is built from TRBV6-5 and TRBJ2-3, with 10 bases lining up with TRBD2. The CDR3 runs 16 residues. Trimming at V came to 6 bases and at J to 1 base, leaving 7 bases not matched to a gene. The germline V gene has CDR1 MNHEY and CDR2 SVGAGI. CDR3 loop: CASSQRTSGGTDTQYF. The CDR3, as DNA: TGTGCCAGCAGCCAAAGGACTAGCGGCGGCACAGATACGCAGTATTTT.

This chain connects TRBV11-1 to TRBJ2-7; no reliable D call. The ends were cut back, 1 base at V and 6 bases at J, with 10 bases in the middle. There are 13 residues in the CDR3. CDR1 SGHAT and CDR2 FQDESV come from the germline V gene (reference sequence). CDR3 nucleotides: TGTGCCAGCAGCTTAGGGCGCCAGACCGAGCAGTACTTC. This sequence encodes CASSLGRQTEQYF.

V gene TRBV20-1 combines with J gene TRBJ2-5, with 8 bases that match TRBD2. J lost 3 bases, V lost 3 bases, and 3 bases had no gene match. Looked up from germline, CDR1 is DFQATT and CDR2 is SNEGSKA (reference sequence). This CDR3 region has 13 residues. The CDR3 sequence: CSARSGGKETQYF. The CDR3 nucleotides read TGCAGTGCTAGGTCGGGGGGGAAAGAGACCCAGTACTTC.

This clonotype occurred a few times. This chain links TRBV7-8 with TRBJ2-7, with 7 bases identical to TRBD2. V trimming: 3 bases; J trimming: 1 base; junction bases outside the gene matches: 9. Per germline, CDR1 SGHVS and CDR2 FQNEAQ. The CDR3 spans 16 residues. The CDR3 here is CASSFFSGPMSYEQYF. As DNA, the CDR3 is TGTGCCAGCAGCTTCTTTAGCGGGCCTATGTCCTACGAGCAGTACTTC.

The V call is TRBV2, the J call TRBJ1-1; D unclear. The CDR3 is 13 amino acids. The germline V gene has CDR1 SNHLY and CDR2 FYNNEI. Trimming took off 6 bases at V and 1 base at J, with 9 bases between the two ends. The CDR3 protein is CASRDSENTEAFF. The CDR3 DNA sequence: TGTGCCAGCAGGGACTCGGAGAACACTGAAGCTTTCTTT.

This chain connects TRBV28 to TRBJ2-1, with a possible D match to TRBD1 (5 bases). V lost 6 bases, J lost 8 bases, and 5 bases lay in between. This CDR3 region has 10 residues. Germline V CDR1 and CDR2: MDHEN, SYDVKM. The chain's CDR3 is CASRGHEQFF. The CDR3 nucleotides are TGTGCCAGCAGGGGGCATGAGCAGTTCTTC.

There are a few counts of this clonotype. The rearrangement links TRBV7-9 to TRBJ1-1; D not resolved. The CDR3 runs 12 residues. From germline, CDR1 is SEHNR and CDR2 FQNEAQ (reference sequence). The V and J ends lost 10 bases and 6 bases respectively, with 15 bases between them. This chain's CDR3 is CATSRPTPEAFF. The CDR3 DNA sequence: TGTGCCACCTCGAGACCGACCCCTGAAGCTTTCTTT.

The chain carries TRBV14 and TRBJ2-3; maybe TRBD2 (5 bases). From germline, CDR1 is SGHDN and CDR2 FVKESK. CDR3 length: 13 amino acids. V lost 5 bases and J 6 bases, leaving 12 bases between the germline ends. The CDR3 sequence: CASSIGLGDTQYF. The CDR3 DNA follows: TGTGCCAGCAGCATCGGACTCGGGGATACGCAGTATTTT.

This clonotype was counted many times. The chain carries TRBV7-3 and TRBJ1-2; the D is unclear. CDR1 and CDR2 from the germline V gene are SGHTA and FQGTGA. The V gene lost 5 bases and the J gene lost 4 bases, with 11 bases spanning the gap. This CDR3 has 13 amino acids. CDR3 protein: CASSHTSGYGYTF. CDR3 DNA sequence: TGTGCCAGCAGCCATACATCGGGCTATGGCTACACCTTC.

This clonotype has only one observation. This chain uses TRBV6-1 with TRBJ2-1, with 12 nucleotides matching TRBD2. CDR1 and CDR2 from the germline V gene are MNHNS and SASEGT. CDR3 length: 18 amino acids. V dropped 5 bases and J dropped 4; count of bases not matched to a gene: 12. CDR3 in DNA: TGTGCCAGCAGTCTTGGACTAGCGGGGAGGGGATTGTACAATGAGCAGTTCTTC. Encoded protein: CASSLGLAGRGLYNEQFF.

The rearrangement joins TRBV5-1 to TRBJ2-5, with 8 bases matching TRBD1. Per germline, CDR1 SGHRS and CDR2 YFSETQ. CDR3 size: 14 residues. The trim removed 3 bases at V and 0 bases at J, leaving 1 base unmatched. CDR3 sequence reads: CASSWDRNQETQYF. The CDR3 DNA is TGCGCCAGCAGCTGGGACAGGAACCAAGAGACCCAGTACTTC.

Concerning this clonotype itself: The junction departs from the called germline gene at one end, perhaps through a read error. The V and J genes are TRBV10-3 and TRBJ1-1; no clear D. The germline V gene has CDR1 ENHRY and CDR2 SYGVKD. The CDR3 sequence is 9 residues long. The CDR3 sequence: CAISDEGCF. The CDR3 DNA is TGTGCCATCAGTGATGAGGGCTGCTTT.

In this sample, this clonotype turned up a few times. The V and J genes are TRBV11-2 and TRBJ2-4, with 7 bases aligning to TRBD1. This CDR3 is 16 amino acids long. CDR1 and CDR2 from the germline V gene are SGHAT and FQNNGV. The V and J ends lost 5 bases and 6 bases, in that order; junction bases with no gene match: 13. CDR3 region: CASSHPLTGTGNIQYF. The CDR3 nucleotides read TGTGCCAGCAGCCACCCCCTGACAGGGACGGGAAACATTCAGTACTTC.

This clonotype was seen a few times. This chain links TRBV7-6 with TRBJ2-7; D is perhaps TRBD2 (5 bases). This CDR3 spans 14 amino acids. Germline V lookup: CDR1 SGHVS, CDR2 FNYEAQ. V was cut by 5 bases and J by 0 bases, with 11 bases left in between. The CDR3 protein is CASSASGVSYEQYF. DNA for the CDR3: TGTGCCAGCAGCGCCTCCGGGGTCTCCTACGAGCAGTACTTC. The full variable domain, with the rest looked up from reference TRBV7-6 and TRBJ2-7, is GAGVSQSPRYKVTKRGQDVALRCDPISGHVSLYWYRQALGQGPEFLTYFNYEAQQDKSGLPNDRFSAERPEGSISTLTIQRTEQRDSAMYRCASSASGVSYEQYFGPGTRLTVT.

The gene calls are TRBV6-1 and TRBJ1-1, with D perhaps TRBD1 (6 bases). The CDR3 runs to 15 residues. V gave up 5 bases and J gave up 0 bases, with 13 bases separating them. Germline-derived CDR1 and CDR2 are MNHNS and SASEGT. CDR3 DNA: TGTGCCAGCAGTATGCGACAGGACTTGAACACTGAAGCTTTCTTT. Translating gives CASSMRQDLNTEAFF.

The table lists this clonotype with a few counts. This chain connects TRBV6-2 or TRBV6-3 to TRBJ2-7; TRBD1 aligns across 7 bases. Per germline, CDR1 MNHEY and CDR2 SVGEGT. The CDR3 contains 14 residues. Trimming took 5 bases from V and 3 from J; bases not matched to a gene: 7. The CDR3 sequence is CASSQVGQDYEQYF. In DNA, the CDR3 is TGTGCCAGCAGTCAAGTCGGACAGGACTACGAGCAGTACTTC.

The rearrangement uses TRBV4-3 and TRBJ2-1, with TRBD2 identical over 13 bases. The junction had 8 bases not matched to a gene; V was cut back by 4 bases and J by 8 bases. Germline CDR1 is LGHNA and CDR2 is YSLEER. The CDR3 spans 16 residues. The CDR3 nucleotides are TGCGCCAGCAGCCGAACCGGGACTAGCGGGAACTATGAGCAGTTCTTC. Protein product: CASSRTGTSGNYEQFF.

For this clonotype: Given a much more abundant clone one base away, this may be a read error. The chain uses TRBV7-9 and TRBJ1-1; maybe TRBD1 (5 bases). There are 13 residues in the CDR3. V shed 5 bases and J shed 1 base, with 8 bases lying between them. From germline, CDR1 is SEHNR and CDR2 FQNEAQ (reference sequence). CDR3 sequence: CASSHTGNTEAFF. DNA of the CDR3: TGTGCCAGCAGCCACACAGGGAACACTGAAGCTTTCTTT.